Shown below are 27 T cell receptor beta chains from a single sample sequenced in a study of OX40 agonist ivuxolimab in advanced cancers. Generated by immunoSEQ multiplex PCR, the TCRdb table keeps only in-frame clones and is missing some. The top ten hold approximately 11% of the sample, which has roughly 35,000 clones, approximately 79% seen once. This material consisted of CD4+ or CD8+ T cells sorted from blood, taken in a trial of the OX40 agonist ivuxolimab. The receptors were sampled from an adult with an advanced solid tumor such as melanoma, head and neck, liver or kidney cancer.

The CDR3 DNA is TGTGCCAGCAGCCAAGATAGCGGCGGTAGCGGGGGGGTTCTCTACGAGCAGTACTTC. It specifies CASSQDSGGSGGVLYEQYF. The chain recombines TRBV14 with TRBJ2-7; 11 bases fit TRBD2. Germline loops: CDR1 SGHDN, CDR2 FVKESK. After removal of 0 bases from V and 3 bases from J, the junction contained 13 bases not matched to a gene. The CDR3 loop spans 19 amino acids.

This clone came up once. V usage is TRBV7-6 and J usage is TRBJ2-1; 9 bases agree with TRBD2. Losses at the gene ends were 0 bases for V and 8 bases for J; bases not matched to a gene: 14. The germline V gene has CDR1 SGHVS and CDR2 FNYEAQ. This CDR3 region has 18 residues. The CDR3 sequence is CASSLAGHGAGGRDEQFF. Here the CDR3 DNA reads TGTGCCAGCAGCTTAGCCGGCCACGGAGCGGGGGGCCGAGATGAGCAGTTCTTC.

V gene TRBV5-5 combines with J gene TRBJ1-2, with TRBD1 as a possible D gene (6 bases). With 4 bases removed from V and 1 base from J, the gap between germline ends came to 17 bases. This CDR3 region has 16 residues. Germline CDR1 SGHKS, CDR2 YYEKEE (reference sequence). The CDR3 reads CASSTGQTTGNYGYTF. The DNA for the CDR3 is TGTGCCAGCAGCACCGGACAGACCACTGGTAACTATGGCTACACCTTC.

This clone is labeled medium-sized (0.01 to 0.1%). The V and J genes are TRBV30 and TRBJ1-1; possible D gene TRBD1, 5 bases. CDR3 size: 14 residues. Trimming left V 2 bases short and J 7 bases short, with 17 bases between. Germline lookup yields CDR1 GTSNPN and CDR2 SVGIG (reference sequence). The DNA of the CDR3 is TGTGCCTGGAGTCTGGGGGGATATTGGGATGAAGCTTTCTTT. It translates to CAWSLGGYWDEAFF. The full variable domain, with the rest looked up from reference TRBV30 and TRBJ1-1, is SQTIHQWPATLVQPVGSPLSLECTVEGTSNPNLYWYRQAAGRGLQLLFYSVGIGQISSEVPQNLSASRPQDRQFILSSKKLLLSDSGFYLCAWSLGGYWDEAFFGQGTRLTVV.

This clone was seen more than once but under ten times. At the DNA level, this CDR3 is encoded by other sequences in the same sample as well. V usage is TRBV5-1 and J usage is TRBJ1-1; the match to TRBD1 covers 7 bases. The ends lost 0 bases at V and 4 bases at J; junction bases unmatched: 3. This CDR3 is built from 14 residues. CDR1 is SGHRS and CDR2 is YFSETQ in the germline V gene. The CDR3 DNA follows: TGCGCCAGCAGCTTGGGCTCAGGGGGCACTGAAGCTTTCTTT. Encoded protein: CASSLGSGGTEAFF.

This clone was observed a handful of times. One end of the junction fails to match germline, which may point to a read error. The CDR3 coding sequence is TGCGCCAGCAGCCAAGACTACACACCGGGACTAGCGGGGGCCCTCCCCTTC. Protein product: CASSQDYTPGLAGALPF. V and J are TRBV4-1 and TRBJ2-7; 14 bases fit TRBD2. The CDR3 has 17 residues. Looked up from germline, CDR1 is MGHRA and CDR2 is YSYEKL.

The V gene is TRBV18, the J gene TRBJ2-7, with D uncertain. The CDR3 runs 14 residues. Per the germline V gene, CDR1 is KGHSH and CDR2 is LQKENI. Trimming stripped 0 bases from V and 0 bases from J, with 6 bases between. CDR3 sequence: CASSPPPRSYEQYF. The DNA for the CDR3 is TGTGCCAGCTCACCACCGCCCCGCTCCTACGAGCAGTACTTC.

The chain couples TRBV30 to TRBJ1-2; D remains ambiguous. The CDR3 is 15 residues long. V was shortened by 0 bases and J by 0 bases, with 11 bases between the two germline ends. Per germline, CDR1 GTSNPN and CDR2 SVGIG (reference sequence). This CDR3 reads CAWSVNTYSNYGYTF. For the CDR3, the DNA is TGTGCCTGGAGTGTAAATACTTACTCTAACTATGGCTACACCTTC.

This clone was observed once. V gene TRBV6-1 combines with J gene TRBJ2-5; D may be TRBD2 (5 bases). From germline, CDR1 is MNHNS and CDR2 SASEGT. The CDR3 runs to 11 residues. Trimming left V 7 bases short and J 5 bases short, with 8 bases between. CDR3 in amino acids: CASTRAETQYF. CDR3 DNA: TGTGCCAGCACGAGGGCCGAGACCCAGTACTTC.

The chain couples TRBV27 to TRBJ2-3, with 7 bases matching TRBD2. Germline V gene data show CDR1 as MNHEY and CDR2 as SMNVEV (reference sequence). The V segment lost 6 bases and the J segment 4 bases; nucleotides outside the gene matches: 1. This CDR3 region has 12 residues. Written as DNA, the CDR3 is TGTGCCAGCAGCCGGGGGGCAGATACGCAGTATTTT. This translates into CASSRGADTQYF.

The V call is TRBV18, the J call TRBJ1-2; D might be TRBD1 (5 bases). The germline V gene encodes CDR1 KGHSH and CDR2 LQKENI. CDR3 size: 14 residues. Trimming pared 2 bases from V and 7 bases from J, leaving 14 bases between. The CDR3 coding sequence is TGTGCCAGCTCACCAGCCGGGCGACAGCGTGGCTACACCTTC. Translating it yields CASSPAGRQRGYTF.

The chain combines TRBV10-3 with TRBJ1-1; D is uncertain. V was shortened by 7 bases and J by 6 bases, with 15 bases between the two germline ends. Germline V lookup: CDR1 ENHRY, CDR2 SYGVKD. This CDR3 is built from 13 residues. CDR3 nucleotides: TGTGCCATCATTCTCTCGAGGGTTTCTGAAGCTTTCTTT. Translation: CAIILSRVSEAFF.

The chain links TRBV5-1 to TRBJ2-7; no reliable D call. This CDR3 has 14 amino acids. V was shortened by 0 bases and J by 7 bases, with 14 bases between the two germline ends. Per the germline V gene, CDR1 is SGHRS and CDR2 is YFSETQ. The CDR3: CASSLGLDYGEQYF. The CDR3 DNA reads as TGCGCCAGCAGCTTGGGGCTAGATTACGGGGAGCAGTACTTC. Supplemented by reference TRBV5-1 and TRBJ2-7, the full variable domain reads KAGVTQTPRYLIKTRGQQVTLSCSPISGHRSVSWYQQTPGQGLQFLFEYFSETQRNKGNFPGRFSGRQFSNSRSEMNVSTLELGDSALYLCASSLGLDYGEQYFGPGTRLTVT.

The chain combines TRBV6-1 with TRBJ2-5; 7 positions match TRBD1. The J call may be wrong; the DNA end is better matched by TRBJ2-7. Germline CDR1 and CDR2: MNHNS and SASEGT. The CDR3 totals 15 residues. The CDR3 here is CASSVTGQIAYEQYF. The DNA of the CDR3 is TGTGCCAGCAGTGTAACGGGACAGATTGCCTACGAGCAGTACTTC.

The chain combines TRBV15 with TRBJ1-3; D perhaps matches TRBD1 (6 bases). There are 14 residues in the CDR3. V shed 8 bases and J shed 3 bases, with 14 bases lying between them. Germline values: CDR1 LNHNV, CDR2 YYDKDF (reference sequence). The CDR3 sequence is CATETGGSGNTIYF. The CDR3 nucleotides read TGTGCCACCGAGACAGGAGGAAGTGGAAACACCATATATTTT.

The V and J genes are TRBV18 and TRBJ2-3; D perhaps matches TRBD2 (6 bases). Trimming removed 4 bases at V and 0 bases at J, with 8 bases between. The CDR3 extends over 14 amino acids. Germline V CDR1 and CDR2: KGHSH, LQKENI. The CDR3 loop reads CASSQLASTDTQYF. The CDR3 bases are TGTGCCAGCTCACAGCTAGCGAGCACAGATACGCAGTATTTT.

The J gene is TRBJ2-2, the V gene TRBV14, with 8 bases lining up with TRBD1. The CDR3 spans 22 residues. In germline, CDR1 is SGHDN, CDR2 FVKESK. The junction had 18 bases not matched to a gene; V was cut back by 0 bases and J by 0 bases. The CDR3 loop reads CASSQDNFWDRWSAPNTGELFF. CDR3 nucleotides: TGTGCCAGCAGCCAAGATAATTTCTGGGACAGGTGGTCCGCCCCGAACACCGGGGAGCTGTTTTTT.

The J gene is TRBJ2-6, the V gene TRBV5-1; D is unclear. The CDR3 totals 16 residues. V was pared by 1 base and J by 0 bases, with 8 bases between. CDR1 and CDR2 (germline): SGHRS, YFSETQ. This chain's CDR3 is CASSLYGSSGANVLTF. The CDR3 bases are TGCGCCAGCAGCTTGTACGGTAGCTCTGGGGCCAACGTCCTGACTTTC.

J is TRBJ2-7 and V is TRBV7-9, with 7 bases matching TRBD1. This CDR3 spans 15 amino acids. V lost 1 base, J lost 3 bases, and 6 bases stayed unmatched. Germline V gene data show CDR1 as SEHNR and CDR2 as FQNEAQ (reference sequence). The CDR3 protein is CASSLEGTANYEQYF. The CDR3 DNA reads as TGTGCCAGCAGCTTAGAAGGGACAGCAAACTACGAGCAGTACTTC.

J is TRBJ1-5 and V is TRBV5-5; D might be TRBD1 (6 bases). Germline V gene lookup returns CDR1 SGHKS and CDR2 YYEKEE (reference sequence). Trimming stripped 4 bases from V and 6 bases from J, with 20 bases between. CDR3 length: 16 amino acids. The CDR3 is CASSPSDYGGPQPQHF. The CDR3, as DNA: TGTGCCAGCAGCCCCAGTGATTACGGGGGCCCTCAGCCCCAGCATTTT.

The V call is TRBV10-1, the J call TRBJ1-1; D remains unclear. This CDR3 region has 15 residues. Trimming removed 0 bases at V and 1 base at J, with 9 bases between. From germline, CDR1 is WNHNN and CDR2 SYGVQD (reference sequence). The CDR3, as DNA: TGCGCCAGCAGTGAGTCAGGTATCCGGAACACTGAAGCTTTCTTT. It translates to CASSESGIRNTEAFF.

The chain employs TRBV19 and TRBJ1-1; D is unresolved. This CDR3 is 15 amino acids long. Per germline, CDR1 LNHDA and CDR2 SQIVND (reference sequence). V lost 0 bases and J 4 bases, leaving 12 bases between the germline ends. The CDR3 nucleotides are TGTGCCAGTAGTATAGATTCTCTCAGGCCCACTGAAGCTTTCTTT. Translating it yields CASSIDSLRPTEAFF.

The genes are TRBV7-3 and TRBJ2-3; D is undetermined. The CDR3 sequence is 16 residues long. V was shortened by 4 bases and J by 0 bases, with 14 bases between the two germline ends. From germline, CDR1 is SGHTA and CDR2 FQGTGA. CDR3 sequence reads: CASSSTRPSSTDTQYF. As DNA, the CDR3 is TGTGCCAGCAGCTCTACCCGTCCCTCTAGCACAGATACGCAGTATTTT.

V and J are TRBV29-1 and TRBJ1-2, with unresolved D. Deletions cut 4 bases from V and 7 bases from J, with 16 bases between. This CDR3 region has 13 residues. CDR1 and CDR2 (germline): SQVTM, ANQGSEA. The chain's CDR3 is CSVGLGREGGYTF. For the CDR3, the DNA is TGCAGCGTTGGTCTTGGACGTGAGGGTGGCTACACCTTC.

The chain uses TRBV5-1 and TRBJ2-7; no reliable D call. The CDR3 has 14 residues. Germline values: CDR1 SGHRS, CDR2 YFSETQ. V was shortened by 5 bases and J by 2 bases, with 14 bases between the two germline ends. The CDR3 sequence: CASRILAGTYEQYF. In DNA form, the CDR3 reads TGCGCCAGCAGGATATTGGCAGGAACCTACGAGCAGTACTTC.

The chain is built from TRBV4-1 and TRBJ1-4; unclear D gene. V gave up 4 bases and J gave up 6 bases, with 18 bases separating them. This CDR3 is 16 amino acids long. Per the germline V gene, CDR1 is MGHRA and CDR2 is YSYEKL. The CDR3 DNA reads as TGCGCCAGCAGCCGGATAAGCCGGGTGTCGGATGAAAAACTGTTTTTT. It yields the protein CASSRISRVSDEKLFF.

The rearrangement uses TRBV7-2 and TRBJ2-3; TRBD1 is a possible D gene (6 bases). The germline CDR1 and CDR2 sequences are SGHTA and FQGNSA. V was cut by 6 bases and J by 1 base, with 14 bases left in between. The CDR3 is 15 amino acids. CDR3 sequence (DNA): TGTGCCAGCAGAGGTGGGGGCGCCGGCACAGATACGCAGTATTTT. Amino acids: CASRGGGAGTDTQYF.